This T cell receptor (beta chain) derives from a study of blood T cells in healthy people across ages. V was clipped by 2 bases and J by 1 base, with 9 bases between them. CDR3 length: 15 amino acids. This clonotype was seen only a few times. The CDR3 does not end in the conserved phenylalanine or tryptophan, so this is likely a read error. With a J-beta primer mix and a sample-barcoded 5' primer, a second PCR ran 7 to 11 cycles. TCRdb passed the 5' RACE reads through MiXCR, listing each CDR3 protein once. The sample lists hundreds of thousands of distinct CDR3 sequences, around a quarter seen once, with roughly 9% in the top ten. The sample was also linked to a second study, of T cells of mothers and their children.

This TCR derives from a boy aged 5-17 years in good health. This chain uses TRBV12-3 or TRBV12-4 with TRBJ2-1; D gene unclear. The sequenced sample consisted of blood. The CDR3 is CASSLSPESYNEQFL. The DNA of the CDR3 is TGTGCCAGCAGTTTATCACCGGAATCCTACAATGAGCAGTTCCTC.